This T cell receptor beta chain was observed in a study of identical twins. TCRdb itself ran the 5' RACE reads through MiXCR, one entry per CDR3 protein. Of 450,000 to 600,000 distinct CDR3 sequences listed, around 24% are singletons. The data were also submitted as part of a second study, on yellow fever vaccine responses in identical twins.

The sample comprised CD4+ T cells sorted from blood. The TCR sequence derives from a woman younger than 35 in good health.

The CDR3 is CASSLLGPSRGLAHSSYNEQFF. The CDR3 DNA sequence: TGTGCCAGCAGCTTATTGGGACCGTCGAGGGGACTAGCCCATAGCTCCTACAATGAGCAGTTCTTC. The chain combines TRBV7-2 with TRBJ2-1; TRBD2 aligns across 9 bases. Trimming cost V 2 bases and J 0 bases; bases outside gene matches: 20. Germline V gene sequence: CDR1 SGHTA, CDR2 FQGNSA. The CDR3 sequence is 22 residues long.